Below, one TCR beta chain is given with its context. The target antigen is unknown. The data derive from a study of T cell responses to AZD1222 COVID-19 vaccine. Study-level findings and limits: Recipients of AZD1222 seropositive at baseline numbered only 5 to 7. Samples come after the peak T cell response, not at day 14. There were mostly white British donors and more females than males, and clonal diversity was possibly underestimated. Across spike, vaccine-associated CD4 TCRs were found, dominant at 160-218 and 743-854.

V gave up 3 bases and J gave up 3 bases, with 21 bases separating them. The CDR3 loop spans 18 amino acids. Germline V gene lookup returns CDR1 KGHSH and CDR2 LQKENI. Method: immunoSEQ multiplex PCR; TCRdb's copy keeps in-frame clones and lacks some. The sample lists some 120,000 clones, 87% occurring once. The V call is TRBV18, the J call TRBJ1-5; D perhaps matches TRBD1 (5 bases). This clonotype was sampled from an adult in good health. Here the sequenced sample was peripheral blood, taken on day 0 of AZD1222 vaccination. In nucleotides, the CDR3 is TGTGCCAGCTCACCCCCCAACCTTTTTGGACACCTCAATCAGCCCCAGCATTTT. Amino acids: CASSPPNLFGHLNQPQHF.